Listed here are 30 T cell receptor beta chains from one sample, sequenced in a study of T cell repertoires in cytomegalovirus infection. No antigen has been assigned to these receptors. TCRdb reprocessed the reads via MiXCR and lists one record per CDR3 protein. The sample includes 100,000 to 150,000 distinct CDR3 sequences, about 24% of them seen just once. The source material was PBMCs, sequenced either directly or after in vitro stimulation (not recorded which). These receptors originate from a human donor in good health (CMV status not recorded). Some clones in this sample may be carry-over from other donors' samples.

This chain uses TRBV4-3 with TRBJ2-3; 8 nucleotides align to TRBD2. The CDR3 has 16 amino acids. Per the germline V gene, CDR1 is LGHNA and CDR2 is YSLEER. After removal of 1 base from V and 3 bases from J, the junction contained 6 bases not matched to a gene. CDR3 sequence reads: CASSQADGRVTDTQYF. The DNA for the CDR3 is TGCGCCAGCAGCCAAGCTGACGGGAGGGTAACAGATACGCAGTATTTT.

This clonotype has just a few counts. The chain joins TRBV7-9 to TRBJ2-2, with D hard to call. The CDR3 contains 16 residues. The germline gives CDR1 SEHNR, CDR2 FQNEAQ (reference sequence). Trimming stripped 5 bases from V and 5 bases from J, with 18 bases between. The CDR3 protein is CASSPAKASWTGELFF. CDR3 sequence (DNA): TGTGCCAGCAGCCCCGCAAAGGCTAGTTGGACCGGGGAGCTGTTTTTT.

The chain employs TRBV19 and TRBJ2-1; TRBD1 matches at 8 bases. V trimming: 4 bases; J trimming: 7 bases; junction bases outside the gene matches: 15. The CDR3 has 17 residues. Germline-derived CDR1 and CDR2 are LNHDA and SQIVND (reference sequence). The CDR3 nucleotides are TGTGCCAGTAGTAAGACAGGGGCCATTTCTAGGGGGAATGAGCAGTTCTTC. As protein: CASSKTGAISRGNEQFF.

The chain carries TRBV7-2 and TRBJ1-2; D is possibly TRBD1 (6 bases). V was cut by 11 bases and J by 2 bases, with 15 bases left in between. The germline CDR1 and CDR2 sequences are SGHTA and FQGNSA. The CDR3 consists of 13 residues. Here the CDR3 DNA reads TGTGCCTGCACCGTAAGGGGGAACTATGGCTACACCTTC. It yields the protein CACTVRGNYGYTF.

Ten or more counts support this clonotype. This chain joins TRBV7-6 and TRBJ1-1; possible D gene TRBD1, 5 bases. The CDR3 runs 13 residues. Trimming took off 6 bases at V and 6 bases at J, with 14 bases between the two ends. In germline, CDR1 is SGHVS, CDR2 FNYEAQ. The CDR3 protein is CASSTGLGPEAFF. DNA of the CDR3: TGTGCCAGCAGTACAGGACTGGGGCCTGAAGCTTTCTTT.

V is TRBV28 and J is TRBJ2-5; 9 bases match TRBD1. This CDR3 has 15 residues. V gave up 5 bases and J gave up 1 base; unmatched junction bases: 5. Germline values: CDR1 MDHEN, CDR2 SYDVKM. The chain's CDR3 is CASSKTGGSQETQYF. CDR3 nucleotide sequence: TGTGCCAGCAGTAAGACAGGGGGGAGCCAAGAGACCCAGTACTTC. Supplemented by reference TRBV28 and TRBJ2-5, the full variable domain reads DVKVTQSSRYLVKRTGEKVFLECVQDMDHENMFWYRQDPGLGLRLIYFSYDVKMKEKGDIPEGYSVSREKKERFSLILESASTNQTSMYLCASSKTGGSQETQYFGPGTRLLVL.

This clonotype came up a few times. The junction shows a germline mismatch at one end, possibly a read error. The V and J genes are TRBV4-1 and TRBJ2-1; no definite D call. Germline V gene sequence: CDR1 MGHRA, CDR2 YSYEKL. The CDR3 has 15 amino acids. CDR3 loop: CASSQGPRDYNEQFF. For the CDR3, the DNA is TGTGCCAGCAGCCAAGGCCCTAGAGACTACAATGAGCAGTTCTTC.

In DNA, the CDR3 is TGTGCCAGCAGCTTAGGCCTAGGATGGACCGGGGAGCTGTTTTTT. It codes for CASSLGLGWTGELFF. The V and J genes are TRBV11-2 and TRBJ2-2; D call uncertain. CDR1 and CDR2 from the germline V gene are SGHAT and FQNNGV. With 1 base removed from V and 5 bases from J, the gap between germline ends came to 11 bases. CDR3 length: 15 amino acids.

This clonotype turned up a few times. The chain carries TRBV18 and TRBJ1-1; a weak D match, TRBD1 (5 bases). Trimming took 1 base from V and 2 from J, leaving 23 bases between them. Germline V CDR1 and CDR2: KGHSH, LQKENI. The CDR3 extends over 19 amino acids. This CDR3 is CASSPLRRAIGGANTEAFF. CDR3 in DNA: TGTGCCAGCTCACCACTTAGGAGAGCAATCGGAGGGGCAAACACTGAAGCTTTCTTT.

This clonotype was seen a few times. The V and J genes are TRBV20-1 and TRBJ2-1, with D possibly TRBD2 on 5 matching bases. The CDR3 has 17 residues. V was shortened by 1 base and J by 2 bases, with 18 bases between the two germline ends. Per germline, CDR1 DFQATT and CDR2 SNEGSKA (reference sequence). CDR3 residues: CSARGYTSGSTYNEQFF. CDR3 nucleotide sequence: TGCAGTGCTAGAGGTTACACTTCGGGAAGCACCTACAATGAGCAGTTCTTC.

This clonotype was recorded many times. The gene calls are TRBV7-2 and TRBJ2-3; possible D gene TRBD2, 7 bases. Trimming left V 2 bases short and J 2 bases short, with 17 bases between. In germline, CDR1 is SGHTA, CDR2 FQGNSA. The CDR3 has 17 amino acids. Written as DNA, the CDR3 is TGTGCCAGCAGCTTATTGGGTGACGGGGGGCCCACAGATACGCAGTATTTT. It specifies CASSLLGDGGPTDTQYF.

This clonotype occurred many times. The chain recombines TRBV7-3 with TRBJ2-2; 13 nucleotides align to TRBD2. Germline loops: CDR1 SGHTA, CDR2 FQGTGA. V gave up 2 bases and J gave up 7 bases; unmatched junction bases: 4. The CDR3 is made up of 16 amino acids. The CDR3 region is CASSLRLAGGFGELFF. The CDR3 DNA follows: TGTGCCAGCAGCTTACGACTAGCGGGAGGATTCGGGGAGCTGTTTTTT.

The CDR3 DNA follows: TGTGCCAGCAGCAAGAGTAGCACGTATACGCAGTATTTT. Its translation: CASSKSSTYTQYF. The chain has TRBV6-5 and TRBJ2-3, with unresolved D. The CDR3 contains 13 residues. The V end lost 6 bases, the J end lost 7 bases, and 14 bases lay between the germline ends. The germline CDR1 and CDR2 sequences are MNHEY and SVGAGI.

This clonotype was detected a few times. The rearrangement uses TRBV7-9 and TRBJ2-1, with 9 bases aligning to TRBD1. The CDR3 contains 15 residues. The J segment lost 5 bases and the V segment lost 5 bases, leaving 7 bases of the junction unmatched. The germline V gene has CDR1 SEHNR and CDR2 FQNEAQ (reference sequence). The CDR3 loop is CASSPGQGTDNEQFF. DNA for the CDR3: TGTGCCAGCAGCCCCGGACAGGGGACCGACAATGAGCAGTTCTTC.

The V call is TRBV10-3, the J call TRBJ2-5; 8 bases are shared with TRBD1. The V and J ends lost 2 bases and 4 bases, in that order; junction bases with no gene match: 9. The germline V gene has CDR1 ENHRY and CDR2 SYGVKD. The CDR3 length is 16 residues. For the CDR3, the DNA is TGTGCCATCAGTGAGGTCGCGGACCAGGGGGCAGAGACCCAGTACTTC. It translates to CAISEVADQGAETQYF.

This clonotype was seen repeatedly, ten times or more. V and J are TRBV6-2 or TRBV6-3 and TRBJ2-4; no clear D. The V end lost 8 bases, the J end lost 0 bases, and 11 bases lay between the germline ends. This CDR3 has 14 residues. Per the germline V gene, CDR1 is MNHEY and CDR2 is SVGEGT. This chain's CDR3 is CASERDSAKNIQYF. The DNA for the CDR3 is TGTGCCAGCGAACGTGATTCAGCCAAAAACATTCAGTACTTC.

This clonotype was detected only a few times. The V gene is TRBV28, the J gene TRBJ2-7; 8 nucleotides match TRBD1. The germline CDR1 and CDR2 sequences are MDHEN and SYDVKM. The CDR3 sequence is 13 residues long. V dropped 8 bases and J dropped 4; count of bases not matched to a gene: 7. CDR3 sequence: CASGRGPTYEQYF. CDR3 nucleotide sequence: TGTGCCAGCGGCAGGGGGCCGACGTACGAGCAGTACTTC.

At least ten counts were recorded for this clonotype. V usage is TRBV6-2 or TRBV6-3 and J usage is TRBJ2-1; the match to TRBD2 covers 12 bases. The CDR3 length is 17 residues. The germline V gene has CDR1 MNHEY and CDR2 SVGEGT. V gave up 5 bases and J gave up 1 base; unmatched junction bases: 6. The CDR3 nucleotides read TGTGCCAGCAGTGGGCTAGCGGGAGGGCGGTCCTACAATGAGCAGTTCTTC. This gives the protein CASSGLAGGRSYNEQFF.

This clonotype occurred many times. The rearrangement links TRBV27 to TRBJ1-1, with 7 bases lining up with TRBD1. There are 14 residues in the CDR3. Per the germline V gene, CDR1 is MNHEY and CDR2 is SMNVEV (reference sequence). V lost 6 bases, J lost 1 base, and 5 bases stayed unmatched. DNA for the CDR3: TGTGCCAGCAGCCTGACAGGGTGGAACACTGAAGCTTTCTTT. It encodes CASSLTGWNTEAFF.

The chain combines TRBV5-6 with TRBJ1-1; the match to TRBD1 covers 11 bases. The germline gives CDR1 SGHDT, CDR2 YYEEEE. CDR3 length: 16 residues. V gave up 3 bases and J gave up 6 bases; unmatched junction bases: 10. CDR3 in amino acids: CASSSTLGQGASEAFF. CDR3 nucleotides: TGTGCCAGCAGCTCGACACTAGGACAGGGGGCTTCTGAAGCTTTCTTT. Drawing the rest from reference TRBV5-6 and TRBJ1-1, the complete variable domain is DAGVTQSPTHLIKTRGQQVTLRCSPKSGHDTVSWYQQALGQGPQFIFQYYEEEERQRGNFPDRFSGHQFPNYSSELNVNALLLGDSALYLCASSSTLGQGASEAFFGQGTRLTVV.

The CDR3 sequence is CSASHRETGVGYGYTF. CDR3 DNA sequence: TGCAGTGCTAGTCATAGAGAGACAGGGGTAGGCTATGGCTACACCTTC. The V and J genes are TRBV20-1 and TRBJ1-2; 8 nucleotides align to TRBD1. The CDR3 covers 16 residues. J lost 4 bases, V lost 3 bases, and 13 bases had no gene match. CDR1 and CDR2 (germline): DFQATT, SNEGSKA (reference sequence).

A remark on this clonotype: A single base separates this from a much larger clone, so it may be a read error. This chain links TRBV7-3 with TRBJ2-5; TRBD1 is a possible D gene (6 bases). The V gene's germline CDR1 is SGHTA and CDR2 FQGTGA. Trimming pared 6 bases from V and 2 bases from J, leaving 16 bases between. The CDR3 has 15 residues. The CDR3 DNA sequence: TGTGCCAGCAGAAACTATGGCAGGGGTCAAGAGACCCAGTACTTC. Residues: CASRNYGRGQETQYF.

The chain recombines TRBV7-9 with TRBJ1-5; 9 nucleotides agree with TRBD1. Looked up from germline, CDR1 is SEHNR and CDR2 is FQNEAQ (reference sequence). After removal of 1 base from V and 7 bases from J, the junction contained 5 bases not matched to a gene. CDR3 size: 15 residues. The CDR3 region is CASSLGDRVWQPQHF. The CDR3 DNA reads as TGTGCCAGCAGCTTAGGGGACAGGGTTTGGCAGCCCCAGCATTTT.

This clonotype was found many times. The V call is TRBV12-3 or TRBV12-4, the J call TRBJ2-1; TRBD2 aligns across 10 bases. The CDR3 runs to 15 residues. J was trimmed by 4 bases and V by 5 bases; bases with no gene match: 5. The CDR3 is CASSPRTSGYNEQFF. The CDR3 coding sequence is TGTGCCAGCAGTCCGAGGACTAGCGGATACAATGAGCAGTTCTTC.

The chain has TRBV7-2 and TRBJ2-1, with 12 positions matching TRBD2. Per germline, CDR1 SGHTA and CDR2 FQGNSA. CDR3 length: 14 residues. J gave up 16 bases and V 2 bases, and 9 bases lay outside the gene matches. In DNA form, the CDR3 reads TGTGCCAGCAGCTTACTCCTAGCGGGGGGGGGGAGTTTCTTC. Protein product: CASSLLLAGGGSFF.

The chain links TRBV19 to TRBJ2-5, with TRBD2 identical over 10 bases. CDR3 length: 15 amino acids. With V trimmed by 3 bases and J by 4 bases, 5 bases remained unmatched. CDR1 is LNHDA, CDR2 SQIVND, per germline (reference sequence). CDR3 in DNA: TGTGCCAGTAGTATCGCGGCTAGCGGGAGAGAGACCCAGTACTTC. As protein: CASSIAASGRETQYF. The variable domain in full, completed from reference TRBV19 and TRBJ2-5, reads DGGITQSPKYLFRKEGQNVTLSCEQNLNHDAMYWYRQDPGQGLRLIYYSQIVNDFQKGDIAEGYSVSREKKESFPLTVTSAQKNPTAFYLCASSIAASGRETQYFGPGTRLLVL.

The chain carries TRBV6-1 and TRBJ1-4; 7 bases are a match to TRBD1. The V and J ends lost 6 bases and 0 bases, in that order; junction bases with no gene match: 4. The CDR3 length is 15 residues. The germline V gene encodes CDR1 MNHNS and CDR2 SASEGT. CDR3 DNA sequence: TGTGCCAGCAGGACGGGACAGACAACTAATGAAAAACTGTTTTTT. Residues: CASRTGQTTNEKLFF.

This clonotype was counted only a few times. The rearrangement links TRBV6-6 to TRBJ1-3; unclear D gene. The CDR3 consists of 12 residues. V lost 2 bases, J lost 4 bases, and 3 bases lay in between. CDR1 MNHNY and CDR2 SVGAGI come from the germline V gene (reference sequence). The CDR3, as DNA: TGTGCCAGCAGTTACCAAGGAAACACCATATATTTT. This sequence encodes CASSYQGNTIYF.

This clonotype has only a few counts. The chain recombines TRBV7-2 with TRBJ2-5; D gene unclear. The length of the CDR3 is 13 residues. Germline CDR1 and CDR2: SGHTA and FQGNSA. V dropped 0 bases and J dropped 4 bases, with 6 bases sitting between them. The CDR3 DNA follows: TGTGCCAGCAGCTTAGCAGGGCTAGAGACCCAGTACTTC. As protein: CASSLAGLETQYF.

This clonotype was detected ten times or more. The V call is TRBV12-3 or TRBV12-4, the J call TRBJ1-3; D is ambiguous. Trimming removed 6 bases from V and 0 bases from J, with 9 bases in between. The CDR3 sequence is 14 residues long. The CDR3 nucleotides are TGTGCCAGCAGCCCTCGAGCCTCTGGAAACACCATATATTTT. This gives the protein CASSPRASGNTIYF.